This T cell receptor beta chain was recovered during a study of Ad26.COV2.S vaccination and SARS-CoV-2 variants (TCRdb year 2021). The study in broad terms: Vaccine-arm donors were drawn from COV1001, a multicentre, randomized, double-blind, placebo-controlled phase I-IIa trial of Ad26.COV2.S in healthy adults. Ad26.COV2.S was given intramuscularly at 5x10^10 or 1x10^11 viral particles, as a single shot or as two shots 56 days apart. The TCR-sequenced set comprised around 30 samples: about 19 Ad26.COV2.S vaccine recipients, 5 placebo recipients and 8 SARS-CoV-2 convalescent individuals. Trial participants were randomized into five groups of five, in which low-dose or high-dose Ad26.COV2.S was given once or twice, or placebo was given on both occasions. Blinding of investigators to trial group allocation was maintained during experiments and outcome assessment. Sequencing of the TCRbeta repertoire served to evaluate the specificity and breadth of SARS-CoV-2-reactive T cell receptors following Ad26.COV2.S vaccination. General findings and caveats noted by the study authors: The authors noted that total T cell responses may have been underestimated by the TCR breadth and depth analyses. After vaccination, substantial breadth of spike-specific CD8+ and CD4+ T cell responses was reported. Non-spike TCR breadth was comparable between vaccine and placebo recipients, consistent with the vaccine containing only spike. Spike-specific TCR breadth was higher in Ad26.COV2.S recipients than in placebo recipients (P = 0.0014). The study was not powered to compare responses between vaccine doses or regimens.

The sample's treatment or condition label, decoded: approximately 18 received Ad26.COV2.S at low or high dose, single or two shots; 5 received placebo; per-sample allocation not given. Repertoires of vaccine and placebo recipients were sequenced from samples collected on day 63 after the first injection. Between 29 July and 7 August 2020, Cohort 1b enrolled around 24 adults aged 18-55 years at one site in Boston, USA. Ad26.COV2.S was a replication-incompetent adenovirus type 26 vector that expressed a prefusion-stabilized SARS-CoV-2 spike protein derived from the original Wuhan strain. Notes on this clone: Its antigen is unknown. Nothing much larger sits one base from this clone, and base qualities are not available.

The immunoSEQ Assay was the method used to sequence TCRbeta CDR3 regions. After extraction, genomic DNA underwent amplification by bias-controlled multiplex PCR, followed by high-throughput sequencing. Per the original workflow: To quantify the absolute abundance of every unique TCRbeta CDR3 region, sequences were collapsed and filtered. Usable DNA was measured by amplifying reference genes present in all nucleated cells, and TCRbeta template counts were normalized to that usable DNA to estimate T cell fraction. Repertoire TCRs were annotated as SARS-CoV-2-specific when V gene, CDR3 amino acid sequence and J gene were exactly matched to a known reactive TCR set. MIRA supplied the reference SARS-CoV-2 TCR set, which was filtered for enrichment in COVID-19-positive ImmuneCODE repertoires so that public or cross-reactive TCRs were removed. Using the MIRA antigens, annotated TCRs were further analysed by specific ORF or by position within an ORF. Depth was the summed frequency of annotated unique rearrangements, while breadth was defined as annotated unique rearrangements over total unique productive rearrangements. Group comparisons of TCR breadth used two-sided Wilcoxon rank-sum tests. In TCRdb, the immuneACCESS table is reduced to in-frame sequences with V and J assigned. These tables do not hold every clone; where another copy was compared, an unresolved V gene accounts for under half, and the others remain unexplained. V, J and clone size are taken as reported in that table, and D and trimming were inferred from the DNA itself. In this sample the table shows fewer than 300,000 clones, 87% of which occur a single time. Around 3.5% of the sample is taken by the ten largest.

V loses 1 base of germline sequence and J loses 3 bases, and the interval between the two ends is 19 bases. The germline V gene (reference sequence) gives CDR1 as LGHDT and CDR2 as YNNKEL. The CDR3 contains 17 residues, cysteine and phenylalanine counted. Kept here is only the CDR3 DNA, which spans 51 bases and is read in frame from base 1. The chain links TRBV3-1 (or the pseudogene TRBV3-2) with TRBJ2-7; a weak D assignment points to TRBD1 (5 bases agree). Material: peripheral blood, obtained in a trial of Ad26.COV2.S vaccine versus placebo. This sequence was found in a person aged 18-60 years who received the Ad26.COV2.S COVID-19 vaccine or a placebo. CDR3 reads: CASSQGATGSYYYEQYF. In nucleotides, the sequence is TGTGCCAGCAGCCAAGGGGCTACAGGAAGCTATTACTACGAGCAGTACTTC.